Shown below are 22 T cell receptor beta chains from a single sample sequenced in a study of cytomegalovirus exposure and HLA in healthy donors. Amplification used 60 Vbeta primers and 13 Jbeta primers. Some clones are missing from TCRdb's copy, which holds only in-frame ones; the method was immunoSEQ multiplex PCR. The data show about 200,000 clones, 82% seen once. The sample was PBMCs. These receptor sequences come from a woman aged 18-35 years in good health and CMV-seronegative.

The V gene is TRBV11-2, the J gene TRBJ2-1; a possible D gene is TRBD1 (6 bases). The CDR3 runs 15 residues. Between the trimmed V and J ends, which lost 0 bases and 4 bases, there was a span of 10 bases. Germline V gene lookup returns CDR1 SGHAT and CDR2 FQNNGV. The CDR3 nucleotides read TGTGCCAGCAGCTTAGAGGGGGCAGGGTACAATGAGCAGTTCTTC. This translates into CASSLEGAGYNEQFF.

V and J are TRBV5-8 and TRBJ2-2; 9 nucleotides align to TRBD2. The CDR3 runs 15 residues. Looked up from germline, CDR1 is SGHTS and CDR2 is YDEGEE. V was clipped by 6 bases and J by 2 bases; unmatched bases: 5. This CDR3 reads CASILSGRNTGELFF. The DNA for the CDR3 is TGTGCCAGCATTCTTAGCGGGAGAAACACCGGGGAGCTGTTTTTT.

This clone was seen once. This CDR3 reads CASSEKGGPSPYEQYV. CDR3 sequence (DNA): TGTGCCAGCAGTGAAAAGGGCGGGCCAAGCCCCTACGAGCAGTACGTC. The chain joins TRBV6-1 to TRBJ2-7; D might be TRBD2 (5 bases). The germline gives CDR1 MNHNS, CDR2 SASEGT. The length of the CDR3 is 16 residues. Trimming removed 2 bases from V and 2 bases from J, with 16 bases in between.

This clone has a handful of counts. The chain couples TRBV7-8 to TRBJ2-3; TRBD1 matches 10 bases. The length of the CDR3 is 15 residues. The germline gives CDR1 SGHVS, CDR2 FQNEAQ. The V gene end was trimmed by 6 bases and the J gene end by 3 bases; junction bases not matched to a gene: 6. CDR3 DNA: TGTGCCAGCAGGCTGGGACAGGGGTGGACAGATACGCAGTATTTT. It encodes CASRLGQGWTDTQYF.

The chain joins TRBV5-1 to TRBJ2-6, with a possible D match to TRBD2 (6 bases). There are 17 residues in the CDR3. Germline assignment: CDR1 SGHRS and CDR2 YFSETQ. V was shortened by 4 bases and J by 3 bases, with 17 bases between the two germline ends. The CDR3 here is CASSTLHQGGGANVLTF. CDR3 in DNA: TGCGCCAGCAGCACTCTTCATCAGGGAGGTGGGGCCAACGTCCTGACTTTC. The entire variable domain, with the rest obtained from reference TRBV5-1 and TRBJ2-6, is as follows: KAGVTQTPRYLIKTRGQQVTLSCSPISGHRSVSWYQQTPGQGLQFLFEYFSETQRNKGNFPGRFSGRQFSNSRSEMNVSTLELGDSALYLCASSTLHQGGGANVLTFGAGSRLTVL.

This sequence joins TRBV7-2 and TRBJ2-6; 9 nucleotides align to TRBD1. The J segment lost 0 bases and the V segment lost 0 bases, leaving 6 bases of the junction unmatched. In germline, CDR1 is SGHTA, CDR2 FQGNSA. There are 19 residues in the CDR3. In DNA form, the CDR3 reads TGTGCCAGCAGCTTAGCCGGGACAGGGTTCCGCTCTGGGGCCAACGTCCTGACTTTC. Amino acid sequence: CASSLAGTGFRSGANVLTF.

The J gene is TRBJ2-2, the V gene TRBV5-4; 11 nucleotides line up with TRBD2. This CDR3 is built from 16 residues. V lost 4 bases and J lost 4; bases outside the gene matches: 6. Per the germline V gene, CDR1 is SGHNT and CDR2 is YYREEE (reference sequence). CDR3 residues: CASSQGLAGFTGELFF. The CDR3 nucleotides are TGTGCCAGCAGCCAAGGACTAGCGGGTTTCACCGGGGAGCTGTTTTTT.

This clone was recorded a few times. CDR3 sequence (DNA): TGTGCCAGCGCACAGGAAAGCTCCTACGAGCAGTACTTC. Its translation: CASAQESSYEQYF. V gene TRBV6-5 combines with J gene TRBJ2-7; TRBD1 might be the D (5 bases). V gave up 8 bases and J gave up 0 bases, with 11 bases separating them. The CDR3 totals 13 residues. CDR1 is MNHEY and CDR2 is SVGAGI in the germline V gene.

This clone was detected a few times. This chain uses TRBV5-6 with TRBJ1-1, with D tentatively TRBD1 (6 bases). Germline loops: CDR1 SGHDT, CDR2 YYEEEE. V lost 4 bases and J lost 1, with 8 bases in between. This CDR3 has 13 residues. The CDR3 DNA sequence: TGTGCCAGCAGCCAGACAGGGAACACTGAAGCTTTCTTT. Translated: CASSQTGNTEAFF.

The chain combines TRBV7-2 with TRBJ2-1; 7 bases agree with TRBD2. V lost 4 bases, J lost 6 bases, and 6 bases stayed unmatched. The CDR3 loop spans 14 amino acids. Germline V gene sequence: CDR1 SGHTA, CDR2 FQGNSA. The CDR3 DNA sequence: TGTGCCAGCAGCTCCGGTCTAGCGGCCAATGAGCAGTTCTTC. It specifies CASSSGLAANEQFF.

The rearrangement joins TRBV2 to TRBJ2-3; 7 bases map to TRBD1. This CDR3 has 14 residues. Germline-derived CDR1 and CDR2 are SNHLY and FYNNEI. The junction had 6 bases not matched to a gene; V was cut back by 9 bases and J by 0 bases. CDR3 sequence: CASLQGPSTDTQYF. The CDR3 DNA sequence: TGTGCCAGTCTACAGGGGCCGAGCACAGATACGCAGTATTTT. Together with reference TRBV2 and TRBJ2-3, the CDR3 gives the full variable domain: EPEVTQTPSHQVTQMGQEVILRCVPISNHLYFYWYRQILGQKVEFLVSFYNNEISEKSEIFDDQFSVERPDGSNFTLKIRSTKLEDSAMYFCASLQGPSTDTQYFGPGTRLTVL.

The CDR3 sequence: CASSLRDFDQPQHF. The CDR3 bases are TGTGCCAGCAGCCTCAGGGATTTTGATCAGCCCCAGCATTTT. The chain has TRBV7-2 and TRBJ1-5; TRBD1 might be the D (5 bases). This CDR3 is built from 14 residues. CDR1 SGHTA and CDR2 FQGNSA come from the germline V gene. The V end lost 5 bases, the J end lost 5 bases, and 13 bases lay between the germline ends.

The sample holds one count of this clone. The gene calls are TRBV7-9 and TRBJ2-2; TRBD2 aligns across 11 bases. The CDR3 totals 19 residues. Germline V gene data show CDR1 as SEHNR and CDR2 as FQNEAQ (reference sequence). Trimming took 5 bases from V and 4 from J; bases not matched to a gene: 15. The CDR3 DNA reads TGTGCCAGCAGCCAACATAGCGGGAGGGCCGGTTCGCGCACCGGGGAGCTGTTTTTT. Translating gives CASSQHSGRAGSRTGELFF.

The chain carries TRBV7-8 and TRBJ2-7, with D possibly matching TRBD2 (5 bases). V lost 5 bases to trimming and J lost 2 bases, with 16 bases between them. Germline V lookup: CDR1 SGHVS, CDR2 FQNEAQ. This CDR3 has 15 residues. The CDR3 loop is CASSLRGAPTYEQYV. CDR3 nucleotide sequence: TGTGCCAGCAGCCTCCGGGGTGCACCGACCTACGAGCAGTACGTC.

The chain joins TRBV4-3 to TRBJ2-2; weak D call: TRBD1 (5 bases). The V end was cut by 0 bases, the J end by 6 bases, with 17 bases between. Per germline, CDR1 LGHNA and CDR2 YSLEER. This CDR3 is built from 17 residues. CDR3 coding DNA: TGCGCCAGCAGCCAAGAACAAGCAGGGTATTCCGCCGGGGAGCTGTTTTTT. Amino acid sequence: CASSQEQAGYSAGELFF.

The V and J genes are TRBV4-1 and TRBJ2-7, with D possibly being TRBD1 (6 bases). Germline CDR1 reads MGHRA; CDR2 reads YSYEKL. CDR3 length: 16 amino acids. With 0 bases removed from V and 3 bases from J, the gap between germline ends came to 15 bases. The CDR3 nucleotides read TGCGCCAGCAGCCAAGAATTCAGGGGTTCTCTCTACGAGCAGTACTTC. It encodes CASSQEFRGSLYEQYF.

The V gene is TRBV19, the J gene TRBJ1-2; 7 nucleotides match TRBD1. Trimming removed 4 bases from V and 4 bases from J; junction bases left unmatched: 3. Germline V gives CDR1 LNHDA, CDR2 SQIVND (reference sequence). The CDR3 has 13 residues. CDR3 in amino acids: CASSTTGVYGYTF. The CDR3 coding sequence is TGTGCCAGTAGTACTACAGGGGTCTATGGCTACACCTTC.

CDR3 region: CASSDITGGRIYNEQFF. DNA for the CDR3: TGCGCCAGCAGTGATATAACAGGGGGGCGGATTTACAATGAGCAGTTCTTC. The chain employs TRBV10-2 and TRBJ2-1; 8 bases are a match to TRBD1. CDR3 length: 17 residues. The V gene end was trimmed by 3 bases and the J gene end by 4 bases; junction bases not matched to a gene: 11. Per the germline V gene, CDR1 is WSHSY and CDR2 is SAAADI.

The chain couples TRBV7-9 to TRBJ2-5; 7 bases line up with TRBD2. The last part of the DNA fits TRBJ2-7 better; the J call may be wrong. Germline CDR1 SEHNR, CDR2 FQNEAQ (reference sequence). The CDR3 has 14 residues. CDR3: CASSLRDYTYEQYF. CDR3 coding DNA: TGTGCCAGCAGCTTAAGGGACTATACCTACGAGCAGTACTTC.

The chain is built from TRBV19 and TRBJ2-3; D remains ambiguous. CDR1 is LNHDA and CDR2 is SQIVND in the germline V gene (reference sequence). V was pared by 7 bases and J by 3 bases, with 11 bases between. The CDR3 runs 13 residues. The CDR3 coding sequence is TGTGCCAGTAAACCGGGTACTACAGATACGCAGTATTTT. Translated, it gives CASKPGTTDTQYF.

Only one count was recorded for this clone. The chain carries TRBV7-2 and TRBJ1-5; tentatively, D is TRBD1 (5 bases). Looked up from germline, CDR1 is SGHTA and CDR2 is FQGNSA. Trimming pared 4 bases from V and 4 bases from J, leaving 14 bases between. The CDR3 has 15 residues. CDR3 region: CASSSVQGQNQPQHF. The CDR3 DNA reads TGTGCCAGCAGCTCCGTCCAGGGCCAGAATCAGCCCCAGCATTTT.

The rearrangement links TRBV14 to TRBJ1-2; 9 bases line up with TRBD1. Germline lookup yields CDR1 SGHDN and CDR2 FVKESK. The trim removed 5 bases at V and 5 bases at J, leaving 3 bases unmatched. CDR3 length: 13 amino acids. CDR3 region: CASSDRGLYGYTF. Here the CDR3 DNA reads TGTGCCAGCAGCGACAGGGGGTTATATGGCTACACCTTC.